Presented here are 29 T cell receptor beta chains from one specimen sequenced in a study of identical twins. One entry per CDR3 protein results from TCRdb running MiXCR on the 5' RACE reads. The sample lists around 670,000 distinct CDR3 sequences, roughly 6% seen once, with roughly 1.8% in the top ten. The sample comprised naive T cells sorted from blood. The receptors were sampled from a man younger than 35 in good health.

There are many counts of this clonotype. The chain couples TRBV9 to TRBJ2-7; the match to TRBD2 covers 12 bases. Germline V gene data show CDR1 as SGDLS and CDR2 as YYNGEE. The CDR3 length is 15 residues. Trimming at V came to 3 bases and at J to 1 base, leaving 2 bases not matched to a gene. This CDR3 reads CASSGGLAGSYEQYF. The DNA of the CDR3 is TGTGCCAGCAGCGGAGGACTAGCGGGATCCTACGAGCAGTACTTC.

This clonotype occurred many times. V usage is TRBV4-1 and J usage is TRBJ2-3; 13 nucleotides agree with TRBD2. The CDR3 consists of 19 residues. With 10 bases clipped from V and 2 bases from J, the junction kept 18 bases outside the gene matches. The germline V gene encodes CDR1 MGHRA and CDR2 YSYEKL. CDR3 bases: TGCGCCAACCGGTGGAGGCACCGACTAGCGGGAGGCAACACAGATACGCAGTATTTT. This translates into CANRWRHRLAGGNTDTQYF.

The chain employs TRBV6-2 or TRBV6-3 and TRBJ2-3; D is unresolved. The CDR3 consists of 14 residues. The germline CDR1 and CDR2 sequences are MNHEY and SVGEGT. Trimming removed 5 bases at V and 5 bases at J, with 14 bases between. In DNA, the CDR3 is TGTGCCAGCAGTATTTTGCCGCGTGGAGATACGCAGTATTTT. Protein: CASSILPRGDTQYF.

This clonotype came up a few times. CDR3 residues: CSARAPGQTDTQYF. CDR3 nucleotide sequence: TGCAGTGCTAGAGCCCCGGGACAGACAGATACGCAGTATTTT. The rearrangement links TRBV20-1 to TRBJ2-3; 7 bases map to TRBD1. CDR1 DFQATT and CDR2 SNEGSKA come from the germline V gene (reference sequence). Trimming cost V 1 base and J 3 bases; bases outside gene matches: 4. This CDR3 comprises 14 residues.

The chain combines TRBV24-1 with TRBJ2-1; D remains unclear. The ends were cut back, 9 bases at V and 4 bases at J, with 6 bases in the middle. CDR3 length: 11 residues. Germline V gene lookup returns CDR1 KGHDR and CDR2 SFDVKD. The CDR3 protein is CATGIYNEQFF. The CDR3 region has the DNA TGTGCCACCGGGATATACAATGAGCAGTTCTTC.

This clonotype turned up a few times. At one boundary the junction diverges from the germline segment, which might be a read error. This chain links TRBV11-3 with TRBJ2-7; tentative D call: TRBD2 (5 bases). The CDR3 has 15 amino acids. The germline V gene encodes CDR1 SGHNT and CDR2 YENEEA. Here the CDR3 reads CASSLGSGDSYEQYF. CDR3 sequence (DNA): TGTGCCAGCAGTTTAGGCTCCGGGGATTCCTACGAGCAGTACTTC. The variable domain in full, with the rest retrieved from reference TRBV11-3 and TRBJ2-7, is EAGVVQSPRYKIIEKKQPVAFWCNPISGHNTLYWYLQNLGQGPELLIRYENEEAVDDSQLPKDRFSAERLKGVDSTLKIQPAELGDSAVYLCASSLGSGDSYEQYFGPGTRLTVT.

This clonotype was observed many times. As DNA, the CDR3 is TGCGCCAGCAGCCAGCTGGGACAGAGCTTTGGCGCTGAAGCTTTCTTT. As protein: CASSQLGQSFGAEAFF. This sequence joins TRBV4-1 and TRBJ1-1; 7 nucleotides match TRBD1. V trimming: 3 bases; J trimming: 6 bases; junction bases outside the gene matches: 13. This CDR3 comprises 16 residues. In germline, CDR1 is MGHRA, CDR2 YSYEKL.

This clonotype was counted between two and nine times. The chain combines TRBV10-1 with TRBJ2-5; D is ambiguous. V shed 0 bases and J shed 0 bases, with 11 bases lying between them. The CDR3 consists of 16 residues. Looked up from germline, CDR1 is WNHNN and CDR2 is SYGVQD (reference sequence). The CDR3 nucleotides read TGCGCCAGCAGTGAGTCGAAGCCAGGATACCAAGAGACCCAGTACTTC. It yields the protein CASSESKPGYQETQYF.

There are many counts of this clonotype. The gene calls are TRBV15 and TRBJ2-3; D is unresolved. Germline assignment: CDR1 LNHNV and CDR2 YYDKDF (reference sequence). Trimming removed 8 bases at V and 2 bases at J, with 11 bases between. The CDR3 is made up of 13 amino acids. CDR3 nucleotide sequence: TGTGCCACCGGACGGCTTGCCACAGATACGCAGTATTTT. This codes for CATGRLATDTQYF.

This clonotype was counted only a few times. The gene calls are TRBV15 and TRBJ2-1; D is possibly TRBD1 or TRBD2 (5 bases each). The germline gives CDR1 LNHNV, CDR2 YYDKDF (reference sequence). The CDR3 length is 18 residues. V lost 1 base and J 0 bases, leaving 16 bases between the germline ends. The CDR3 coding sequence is TGTGCCACCAGCAGAGTACCCGGGGCGGTGAGCTCCTACAATGAGCAGTTCTTC. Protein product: CATSRVPGAVSSYNEQFF.

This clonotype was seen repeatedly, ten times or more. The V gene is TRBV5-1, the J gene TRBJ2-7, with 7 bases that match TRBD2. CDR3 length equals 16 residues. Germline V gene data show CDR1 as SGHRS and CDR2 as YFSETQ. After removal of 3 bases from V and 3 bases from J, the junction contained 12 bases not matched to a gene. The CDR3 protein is CASSSPEGTTGYEQYF. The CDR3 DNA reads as TGCGCCAGCAGCTCCCCAGAGGGGACTACGGGCTACGAGCAGTACTTC. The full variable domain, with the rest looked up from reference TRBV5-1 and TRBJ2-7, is KAGVTQTPRYLIKTRGQQVTLSCSPISGHRSVSWYQQTPGQGLQFLFEYFSETQRNKGNFPGRFSGRQFSNSRSEMNVSTLELGDSALYLCASSSPEGTTGYEQYFGPGTRLTVT.

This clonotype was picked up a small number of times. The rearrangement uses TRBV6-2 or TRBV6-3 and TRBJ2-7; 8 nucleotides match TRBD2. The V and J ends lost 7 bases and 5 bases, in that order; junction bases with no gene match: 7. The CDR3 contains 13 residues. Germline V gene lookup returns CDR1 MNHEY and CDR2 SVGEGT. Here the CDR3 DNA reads TGTGCCAGCACGGAGCGGGAGTACAACGAGCAGTACTTC. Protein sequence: CASTEREYNEQYF.

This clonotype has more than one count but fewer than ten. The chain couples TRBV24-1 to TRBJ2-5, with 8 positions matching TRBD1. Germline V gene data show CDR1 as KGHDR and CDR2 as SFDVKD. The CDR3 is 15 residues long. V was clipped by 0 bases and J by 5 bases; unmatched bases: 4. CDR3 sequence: CATSDLSGGGETQYF. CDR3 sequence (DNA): TGTGCCACCAGTGATTTGTCAGGGGGCGGTGAGACCCAGTACTTC.

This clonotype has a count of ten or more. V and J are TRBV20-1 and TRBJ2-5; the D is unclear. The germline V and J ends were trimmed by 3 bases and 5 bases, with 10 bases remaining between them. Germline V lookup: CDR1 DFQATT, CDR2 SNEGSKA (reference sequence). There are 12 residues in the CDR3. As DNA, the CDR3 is TGCAGTGCTAGCCCCCCCGAGGAGACCCAGTACTTC. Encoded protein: CSASPPEETQYF.

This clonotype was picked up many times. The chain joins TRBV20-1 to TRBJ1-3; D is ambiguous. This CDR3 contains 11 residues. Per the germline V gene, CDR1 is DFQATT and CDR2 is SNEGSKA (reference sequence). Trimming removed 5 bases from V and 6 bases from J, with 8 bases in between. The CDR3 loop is CSARGENTIYF. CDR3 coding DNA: TGCAGTGCTCGGGGAGAAAACACCATATATTTT.

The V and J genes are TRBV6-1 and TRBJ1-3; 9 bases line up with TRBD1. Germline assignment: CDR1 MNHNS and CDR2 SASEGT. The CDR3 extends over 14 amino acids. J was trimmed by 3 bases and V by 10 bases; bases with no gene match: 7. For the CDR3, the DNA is TGTGCCACCTCGACAGGGGGAGTTGGAAACACCATATATTTT. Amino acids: CATSTGGVGNTIYF.

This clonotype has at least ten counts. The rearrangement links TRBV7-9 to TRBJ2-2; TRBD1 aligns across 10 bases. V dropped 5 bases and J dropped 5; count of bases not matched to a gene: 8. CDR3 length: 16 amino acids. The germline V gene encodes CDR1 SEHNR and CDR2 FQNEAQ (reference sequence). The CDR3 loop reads CASSQTGGLLTGELFF. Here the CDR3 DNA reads TGTGCCAGCAGCCAGACAGGGGGCCTGTTGACCGGGGAGCTGTTTTTT.

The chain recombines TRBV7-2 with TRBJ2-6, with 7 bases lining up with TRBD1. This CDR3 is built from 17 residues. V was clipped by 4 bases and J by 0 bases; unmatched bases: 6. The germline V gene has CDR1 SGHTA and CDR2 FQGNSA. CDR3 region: CASSSGQVFSGANVLTF. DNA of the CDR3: TGTGCCAGCAGCTCCGGACAGGTTTTCTCTGGGGCCAACGTCCTGACTTTC.

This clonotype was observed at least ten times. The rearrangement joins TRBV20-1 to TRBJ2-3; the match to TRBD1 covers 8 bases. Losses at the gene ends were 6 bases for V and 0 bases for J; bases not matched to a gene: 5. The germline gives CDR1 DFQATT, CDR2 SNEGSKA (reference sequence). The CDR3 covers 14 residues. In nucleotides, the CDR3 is TGCAGTGCCGAGGACAGGGCTAGCACAGATACGCAGTATTTT. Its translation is CSAEDRASTDTQYF.

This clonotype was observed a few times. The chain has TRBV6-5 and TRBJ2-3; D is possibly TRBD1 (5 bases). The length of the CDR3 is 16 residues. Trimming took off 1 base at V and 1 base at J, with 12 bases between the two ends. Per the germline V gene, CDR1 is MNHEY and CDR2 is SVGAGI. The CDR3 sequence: CASSYYSAGRTDTQYF. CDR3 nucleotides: TGTGCCAGCAGTTACTACTCGGCAGGGCGCACAGATACGCAGTATTTT.

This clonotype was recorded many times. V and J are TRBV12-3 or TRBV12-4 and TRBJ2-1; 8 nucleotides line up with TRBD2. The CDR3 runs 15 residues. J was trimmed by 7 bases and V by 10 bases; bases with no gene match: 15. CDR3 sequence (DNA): TGTGCCAACAACCCAGCGGGAGAGGGGGGAAATGAGCAGTTCTTC. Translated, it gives CANNPAGEGGNEQFF.

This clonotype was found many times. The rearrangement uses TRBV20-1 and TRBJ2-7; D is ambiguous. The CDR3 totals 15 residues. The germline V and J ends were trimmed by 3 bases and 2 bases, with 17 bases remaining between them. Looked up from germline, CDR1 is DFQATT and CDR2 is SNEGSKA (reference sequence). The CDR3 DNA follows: TGCAGTGCTAGCCTCAGGTTGGTGGGGACCTACGAGCAGTACTTC. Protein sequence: CSASLRLVGTYEQYF.

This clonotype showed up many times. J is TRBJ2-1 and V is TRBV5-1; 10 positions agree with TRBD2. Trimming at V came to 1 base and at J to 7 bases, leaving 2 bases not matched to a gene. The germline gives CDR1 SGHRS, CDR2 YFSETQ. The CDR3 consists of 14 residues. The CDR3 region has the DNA TGCGCCAGCAGCTTGACTAGCGGGATTAATGAGCAGTTCTTC. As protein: CASSLTSGINEQFF.

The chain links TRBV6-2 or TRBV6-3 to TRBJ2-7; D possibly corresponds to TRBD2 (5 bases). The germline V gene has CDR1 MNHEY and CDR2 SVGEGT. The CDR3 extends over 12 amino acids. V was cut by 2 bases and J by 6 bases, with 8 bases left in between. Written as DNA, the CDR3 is TGTGCCAGCAGTTACCTCCGGGGCGAGCAGTACGTC. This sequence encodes CASSYLRGEQYV.

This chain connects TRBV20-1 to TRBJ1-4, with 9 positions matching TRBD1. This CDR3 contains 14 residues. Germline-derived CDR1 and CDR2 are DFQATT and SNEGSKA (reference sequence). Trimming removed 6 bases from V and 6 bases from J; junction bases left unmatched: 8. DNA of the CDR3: TGCAGTGCCAGTCCCGGGACAGGGTATGAAAAACTGTTTTTT. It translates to CSASPGTGYEKLFF.

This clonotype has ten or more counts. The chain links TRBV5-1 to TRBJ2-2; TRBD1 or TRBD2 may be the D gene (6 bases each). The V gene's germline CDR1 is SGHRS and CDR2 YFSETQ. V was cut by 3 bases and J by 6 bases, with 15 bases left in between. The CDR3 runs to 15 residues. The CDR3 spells CASSSQEGVAGELFF. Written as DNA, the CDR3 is TGCGCCAGCAGCTCCCAGGAGGGGGTGGCCGGGGAGCTGTTTTTT.

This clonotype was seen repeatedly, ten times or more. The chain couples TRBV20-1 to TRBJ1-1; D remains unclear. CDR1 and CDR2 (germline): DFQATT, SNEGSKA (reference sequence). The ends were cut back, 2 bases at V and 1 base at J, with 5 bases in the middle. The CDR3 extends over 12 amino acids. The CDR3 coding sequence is TGCAGTGCTAGAAAGGGGAACACTGAAGCTTTCTTT. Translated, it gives CSARKGNTEAFF.

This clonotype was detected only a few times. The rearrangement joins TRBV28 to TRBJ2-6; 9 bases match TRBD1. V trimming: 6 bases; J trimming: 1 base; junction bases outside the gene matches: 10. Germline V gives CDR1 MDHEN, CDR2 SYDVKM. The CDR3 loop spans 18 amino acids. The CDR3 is CASSTAGQGSSGANVLTF. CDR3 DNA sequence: TGTGCCAGCAGCACGGCGGGACAGGGAAGTTCTGGGGCCAACGTCCTGACTTTC.

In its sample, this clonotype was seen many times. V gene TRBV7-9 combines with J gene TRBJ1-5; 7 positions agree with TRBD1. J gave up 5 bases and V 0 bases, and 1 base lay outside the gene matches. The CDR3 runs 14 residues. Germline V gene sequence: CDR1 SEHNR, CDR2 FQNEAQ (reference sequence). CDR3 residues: CASSLATGDQPQHF. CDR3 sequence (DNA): TGTGCCAGCAGCTTAGCCACAGGGGATCAGCCCCAGCATTTT.